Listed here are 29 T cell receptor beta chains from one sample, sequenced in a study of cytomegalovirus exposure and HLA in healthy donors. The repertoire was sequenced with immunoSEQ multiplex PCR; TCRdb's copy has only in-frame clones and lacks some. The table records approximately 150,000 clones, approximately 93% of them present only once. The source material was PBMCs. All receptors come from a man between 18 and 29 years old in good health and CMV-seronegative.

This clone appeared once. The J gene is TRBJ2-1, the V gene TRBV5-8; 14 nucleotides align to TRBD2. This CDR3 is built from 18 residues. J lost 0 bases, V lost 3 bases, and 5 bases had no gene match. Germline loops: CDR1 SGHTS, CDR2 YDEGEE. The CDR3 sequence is CASSSGLAGGHSYNEQFF. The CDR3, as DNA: TGTGCCAGCAGCTCTGGACTAGCGGGGGGCCACTCCTACAATGAGCAGTTCTTC. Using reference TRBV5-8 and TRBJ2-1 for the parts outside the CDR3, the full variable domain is EAGVTQSPTHLIKTRGQQATLRCSPISGHTSVYWYQQALGLGLQFLLWYDEGEERNRGNFPPRFSGRQFPNYSSELNVNALELEDSALYLCASSSGLAGGHSYNEQFFGPGTRLTVL.

DNA for the CDR3: TGTGCCAGCAGTTTAGGAGGGAATTACAATGAGCAGTTCTTC. Its protein is CASSLGGNYNEQFF. V gene TRBV27 combines with J gene TRBJ2-1, with a possible D match to TRBD2 (6 bases). CDR3 length: 14 residues. Germline CDR1 MNHEY, CDR2 SMNVEV (reference sequence). V lost 2 bases to trimming and J lost 4 bases, with 9 bases between them.

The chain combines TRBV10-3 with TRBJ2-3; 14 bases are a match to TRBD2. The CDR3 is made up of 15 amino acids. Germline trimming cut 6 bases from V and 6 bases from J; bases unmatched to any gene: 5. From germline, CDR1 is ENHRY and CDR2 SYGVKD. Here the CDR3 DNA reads TGTGCCATCAGAAAGGGACTAGCGGGGGCGGATACGCAGTATTTT. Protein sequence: CAIRKGLAGADTQYF.

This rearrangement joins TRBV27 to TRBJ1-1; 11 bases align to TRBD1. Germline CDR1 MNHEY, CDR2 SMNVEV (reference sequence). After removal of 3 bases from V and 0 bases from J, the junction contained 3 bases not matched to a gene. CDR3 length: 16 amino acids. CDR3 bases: TGTGCCAGCAGTTTCCGGGGACAGGGGGTGAACACTGAAGCTTTCTTT. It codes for CASSFRGQGVNTEAFF.

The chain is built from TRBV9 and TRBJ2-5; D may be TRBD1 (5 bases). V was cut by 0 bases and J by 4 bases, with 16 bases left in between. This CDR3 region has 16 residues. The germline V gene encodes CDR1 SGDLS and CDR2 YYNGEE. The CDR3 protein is CASSVEGQGTLETQYF. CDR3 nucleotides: TGTGCCAGCAGCGTAGAGGGCCAGGGTACCTTAGAGACCCAGTACTTC.

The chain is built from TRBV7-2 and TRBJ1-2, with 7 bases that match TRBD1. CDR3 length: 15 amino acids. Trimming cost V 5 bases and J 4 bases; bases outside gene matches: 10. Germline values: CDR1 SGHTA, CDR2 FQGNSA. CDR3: CASSPRQGTSYGYTF. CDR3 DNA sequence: TGTGCCAGCAGCCCTAGACAGGGAACGAGCTATGGCTACACCTTC.

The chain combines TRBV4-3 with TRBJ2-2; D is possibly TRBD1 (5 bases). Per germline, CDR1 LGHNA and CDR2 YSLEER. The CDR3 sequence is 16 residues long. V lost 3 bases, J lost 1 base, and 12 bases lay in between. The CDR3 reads CASSHQGFWNTGELFF. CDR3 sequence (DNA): TGCGCCAGCAGCCACCAGGGTTTTTGGAACACCGGGGAGCTGTTTTTT.

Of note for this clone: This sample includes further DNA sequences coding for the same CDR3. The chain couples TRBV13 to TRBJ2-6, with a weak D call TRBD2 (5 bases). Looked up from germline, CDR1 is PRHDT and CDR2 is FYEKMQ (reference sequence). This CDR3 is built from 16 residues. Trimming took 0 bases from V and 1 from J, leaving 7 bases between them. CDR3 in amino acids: CASSLGRGSGANVLTF. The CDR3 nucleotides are TGTGCCAGCAGCTTAGGCCGGGGTTCTGGGGCCAACGTCCTGACTTTC.

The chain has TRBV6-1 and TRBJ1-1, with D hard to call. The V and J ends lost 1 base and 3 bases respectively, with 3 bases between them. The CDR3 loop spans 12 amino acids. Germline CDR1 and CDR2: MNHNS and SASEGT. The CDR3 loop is CASSEVDTEAFF. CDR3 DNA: TGTGCCAGCAGTGAAGTAGACACTGAAGCTTTCTTT.

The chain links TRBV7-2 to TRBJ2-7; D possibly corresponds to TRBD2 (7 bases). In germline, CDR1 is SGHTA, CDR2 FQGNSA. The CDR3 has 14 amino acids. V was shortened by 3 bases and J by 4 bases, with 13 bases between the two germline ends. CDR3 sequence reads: CASSLGGRIYEQYF. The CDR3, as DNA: TGTGCCAGCAGCTTGGGGGGGCGCATTTACGAGCAGTACTTC. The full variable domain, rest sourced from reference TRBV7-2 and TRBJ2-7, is GAGVSQSPSNKVTEKGKDVELRCDPISGHTALYWYRQSLGQGLEFLIYFQGNSAPDKSGLPSDRFSAERTGGSVSTLTIQRTQQEDSAVYLCASSLGGRIYEQYFGPGTRLTVT.

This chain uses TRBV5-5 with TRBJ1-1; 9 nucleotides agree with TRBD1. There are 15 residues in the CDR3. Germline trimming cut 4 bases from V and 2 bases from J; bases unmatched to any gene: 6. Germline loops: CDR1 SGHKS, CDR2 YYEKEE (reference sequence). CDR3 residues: CASSPGQGINTEAFF. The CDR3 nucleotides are TGTGCCAGCAGCCCTGGACAGGGGATAAACACTGAAGCTTTCTTT. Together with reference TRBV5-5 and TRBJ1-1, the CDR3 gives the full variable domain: DAGVTQSPTHLIKTRGQQVTLRCSPISGHKSVSWYQQVLGQGPQFIFQYYEKEERGRGNFPDRFSARQFPNYSSELNVNALLLGDSALYLCASSPGQGINTEAFFGQGTRLTVV.

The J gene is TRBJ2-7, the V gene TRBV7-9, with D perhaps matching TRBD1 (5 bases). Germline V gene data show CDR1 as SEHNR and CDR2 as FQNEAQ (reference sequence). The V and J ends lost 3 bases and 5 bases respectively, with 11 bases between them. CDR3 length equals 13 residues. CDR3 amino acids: CASSFSSGNEQYV. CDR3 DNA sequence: TGTGCCAGCAGCTTCTCCTCAGGGAACGAGCAGTACGTC.

Here the CDR3 reads CASSVDEERYYNEQFF. DNA for the CDR3: TGTGCCAGCAGCGTAGACGAGGAACGGTACTACAATGAGCAGTTCTTC. The J gene is TRBJ2-1, the V gene TRBV9; D gene uncertain. V was clipped by 0 bases and J by 3 bases, with 13 bases between them. The CDR3 totals 16 residues. Germline CDR1 reads SGDLS; CDR2 reads YYNGEE.

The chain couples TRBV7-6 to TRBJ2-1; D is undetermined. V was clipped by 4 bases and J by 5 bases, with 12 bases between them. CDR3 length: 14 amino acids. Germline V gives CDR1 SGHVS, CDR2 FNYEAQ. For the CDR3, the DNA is TGTGCCAGCAGCTCCGTATTAACAGACAATGAGCAGTTCTTC. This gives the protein CASSSVLTDNEQFF.

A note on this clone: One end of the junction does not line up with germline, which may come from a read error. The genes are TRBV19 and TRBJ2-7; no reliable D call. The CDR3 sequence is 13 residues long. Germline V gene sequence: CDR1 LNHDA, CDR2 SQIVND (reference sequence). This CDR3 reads CASSMEHSDEQYF. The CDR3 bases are TGTGCCAGTAGTATGGAGCACTCCGACGAGCAGTACTTC.

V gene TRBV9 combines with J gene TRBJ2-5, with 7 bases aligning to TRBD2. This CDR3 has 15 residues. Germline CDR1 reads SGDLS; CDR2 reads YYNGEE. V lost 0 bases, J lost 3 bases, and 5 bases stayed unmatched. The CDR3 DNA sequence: TGTGCCAGCAGCGTAGATCAGGGAGGGGAAGAGACCCAGTACTTC. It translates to CASSVDQGGEETQYF.

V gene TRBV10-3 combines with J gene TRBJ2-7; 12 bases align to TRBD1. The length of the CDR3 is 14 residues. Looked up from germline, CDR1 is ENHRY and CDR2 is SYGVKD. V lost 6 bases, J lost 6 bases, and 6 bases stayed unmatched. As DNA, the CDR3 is TGTGCCATCAGATCCGGGACAGGGGGCGCCGAGCAGTACTTC. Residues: CAIRSGTGGAEQYF.

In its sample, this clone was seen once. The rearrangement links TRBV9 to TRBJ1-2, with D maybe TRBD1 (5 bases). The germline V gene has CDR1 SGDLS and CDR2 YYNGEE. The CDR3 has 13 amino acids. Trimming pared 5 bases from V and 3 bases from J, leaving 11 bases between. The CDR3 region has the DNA TGTGCCAGCAGTTCGCCAGGGCACTATGGCTACACCTTC. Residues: CASSSPGHYGYTF.

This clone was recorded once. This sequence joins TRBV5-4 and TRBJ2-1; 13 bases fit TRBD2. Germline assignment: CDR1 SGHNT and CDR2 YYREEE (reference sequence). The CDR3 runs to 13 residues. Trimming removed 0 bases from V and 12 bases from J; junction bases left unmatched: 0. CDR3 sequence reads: CASSLGTSGRQFF. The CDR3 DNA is TGTGCCAGCAGCTTGGGGACTAGCGGGAGGCAGTTCTTC. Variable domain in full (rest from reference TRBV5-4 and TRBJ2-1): ETGVTQSPTHLIKTRGQQVTLRCSSQSGHNTVSWYQQALGQGPQFIFQYYREEENGRGNFPPRFSGLQFPNYSSELNVNALELDDSALYLCASSLGTSGRQFFGPGTRLTVL.

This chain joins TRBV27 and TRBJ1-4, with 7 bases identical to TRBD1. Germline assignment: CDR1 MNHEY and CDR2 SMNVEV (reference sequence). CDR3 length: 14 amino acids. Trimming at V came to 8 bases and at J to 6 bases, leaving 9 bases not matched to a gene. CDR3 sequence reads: CASGGDRAYEKLFF. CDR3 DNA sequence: TGTGCCAGCGGGGGTGACAGGGCGTATGAAAAACTGTTTTTT.

DNA for the CDR3: TGTGCCAGCAGTTGGGACAGGGGTGCAACTAATGAAAAACTGTTTTTT. Its translation: CASSWDRGATNEKLFF. The rearrangement uses TRBV2 and TRBJ1-4, with 10 bases that match TRBD1. V was clipped by 5 bases and J by 0 bases; unmatched bases: 3. The germline gives CDR1 SNHLY, CDR2 FYNNEI. The CDR3 covers 16 residues.

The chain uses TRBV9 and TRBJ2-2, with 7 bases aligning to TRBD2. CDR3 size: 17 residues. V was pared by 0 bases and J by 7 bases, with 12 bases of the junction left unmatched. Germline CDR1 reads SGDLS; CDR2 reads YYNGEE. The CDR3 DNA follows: TGTGCCAGCAGCGTAGTGAGCACAGGCGGGAGCAACGGGGAGCTGTTTTTT. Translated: CASSVVSTGGSNGELFF.

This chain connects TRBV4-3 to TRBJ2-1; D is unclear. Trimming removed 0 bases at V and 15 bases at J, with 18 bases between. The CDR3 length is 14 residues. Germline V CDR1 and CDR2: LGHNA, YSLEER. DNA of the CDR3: TGCGCCAGCAGCCAAGAAAGGCTGCGAGCGATGGCGTTCTTC. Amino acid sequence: CASSQERLRAMAFF.

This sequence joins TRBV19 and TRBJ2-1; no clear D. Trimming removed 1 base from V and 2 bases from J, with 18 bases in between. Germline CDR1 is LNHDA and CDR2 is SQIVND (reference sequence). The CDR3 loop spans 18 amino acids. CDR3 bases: TGTGCCAGTAGTATAGGCTCGGTGGGCCCGGTCCCCTACAATGAGCAGTTCTTC. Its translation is CASSIGSVGPVPYNEQFF.

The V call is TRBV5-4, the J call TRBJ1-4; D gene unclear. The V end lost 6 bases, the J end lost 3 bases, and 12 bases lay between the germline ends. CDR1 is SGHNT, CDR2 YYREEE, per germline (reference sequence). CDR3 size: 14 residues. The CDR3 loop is CASKGSDANEKLFF. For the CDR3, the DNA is TGTGCCAGCAAAGGGAGTGACGCTAATGAAAAACTGTTTTTT. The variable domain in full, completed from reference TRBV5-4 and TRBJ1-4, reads ETGVTQSPTHLIKTRGQQVTLRCSSQSGHNTVSWYQQALGQGPQFIFQYYREEENGRGNFPPRFSGLQFPNYSSELNVNALELDDSALYLCASKGSDANEKLFFGSGTQLSVL.

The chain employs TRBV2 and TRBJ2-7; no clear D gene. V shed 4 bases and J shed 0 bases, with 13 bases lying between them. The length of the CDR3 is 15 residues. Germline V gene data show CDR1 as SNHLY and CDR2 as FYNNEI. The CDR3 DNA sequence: TGTGCCAGCAGTGGAGTGGGCCTGAGCTCCTACGAGCAGTACTTC. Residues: CASSGVGLSSYEQYF.

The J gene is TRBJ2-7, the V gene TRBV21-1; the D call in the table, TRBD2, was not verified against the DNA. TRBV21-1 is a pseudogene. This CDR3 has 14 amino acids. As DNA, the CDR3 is TGTGCCAGCAGCAAAGGATTGGGGGGACCCGAGCAGTACTTC. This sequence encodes CASSKGLGGPEQYF.

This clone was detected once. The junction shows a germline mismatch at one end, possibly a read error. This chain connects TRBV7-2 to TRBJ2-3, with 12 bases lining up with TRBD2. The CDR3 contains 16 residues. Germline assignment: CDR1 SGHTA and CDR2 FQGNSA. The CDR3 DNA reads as TGTGCCGGCAGCTTAGATACTAGCGGGGGGCGGGATACGCAGTATTTT. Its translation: CAGSLDTSGGRDTQYF.

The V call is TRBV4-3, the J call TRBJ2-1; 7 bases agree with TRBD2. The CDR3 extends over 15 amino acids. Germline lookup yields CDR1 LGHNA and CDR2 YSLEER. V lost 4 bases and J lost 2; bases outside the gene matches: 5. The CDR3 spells CASSRGLGPYNEQFF. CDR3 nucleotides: TGCGCCAGCAGCCGCGGACTAGGGCCCTACAATGAGCAGTTCTTC.